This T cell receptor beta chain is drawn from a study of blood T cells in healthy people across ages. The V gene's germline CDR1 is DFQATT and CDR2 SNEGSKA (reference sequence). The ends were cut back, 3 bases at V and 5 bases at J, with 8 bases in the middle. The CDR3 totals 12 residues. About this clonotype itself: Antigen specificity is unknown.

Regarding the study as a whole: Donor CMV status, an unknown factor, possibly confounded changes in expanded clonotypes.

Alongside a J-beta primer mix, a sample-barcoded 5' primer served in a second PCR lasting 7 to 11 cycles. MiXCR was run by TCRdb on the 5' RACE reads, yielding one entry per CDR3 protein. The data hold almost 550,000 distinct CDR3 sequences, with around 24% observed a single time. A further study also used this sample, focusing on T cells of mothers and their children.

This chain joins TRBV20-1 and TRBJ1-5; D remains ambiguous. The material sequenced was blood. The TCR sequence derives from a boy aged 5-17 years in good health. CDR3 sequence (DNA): TGCAGTGCTAGGGCGATGTATCAGCCCCAGCATTTT. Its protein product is CSARAMYQPQHF.